This T cell receptor beta chain was identified during a study of blood T cells in healthy people across ages. For the study at large: Template switching recovered approximately one barcoded beta molecule for every two T cells. Study-wide results and limits: Significant beta diversity loss was already apparent by age about 39, declining roughly linearly.

Germline-derived CDR1 and CDR2 are DFQATT and SNEGSKA (reference sequence). The V and J ends lost 0 bases and 2 bases, in that order; junction bases with no gene match: 4. The CDR3 contains 14 residues. In this sample, this clonotype turned up a few times. No antigen is known for it. The use of a sample-barcoded 5' primer and a J-beta primer mix characterized a second PCR of roughly 6 to 11 cycles. Each TCR beta cDNA got a 12-nucleotide random molecular identifier. One entry per CDR3 protein results from TCRdb running MiXCR on the 5' RACE reads. The sample has 1.5 million to 2 million distinct CDR3 sequences; about 50% are singletons.

The rearrangement joins TRBV20-1 to TRBJ2-7; TRBD1 aligns across 7 bases. The sequencing input was blood. This TCR came from a woman aged 40 to 50 in good health. The DNA for the CDR3 is TGCAGTGCTAGAGATCTGCAGGGGGCCTACGAGCAGTACTTC. Its protein product is CSARDLQGAYEQYF.